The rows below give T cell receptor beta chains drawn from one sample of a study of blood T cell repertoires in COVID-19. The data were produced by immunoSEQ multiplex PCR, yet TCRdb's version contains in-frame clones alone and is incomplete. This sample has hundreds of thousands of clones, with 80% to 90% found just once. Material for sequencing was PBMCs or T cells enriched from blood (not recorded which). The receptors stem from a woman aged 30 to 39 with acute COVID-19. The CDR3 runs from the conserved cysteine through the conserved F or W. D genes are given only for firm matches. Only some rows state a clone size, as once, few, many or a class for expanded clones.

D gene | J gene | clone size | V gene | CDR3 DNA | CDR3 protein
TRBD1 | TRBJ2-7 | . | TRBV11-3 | TGTGCCAGCAGCCCCGGGGACAGGGGCTTGGAAGAGCAGTACTTC | CASSPGDRGLEEQYF
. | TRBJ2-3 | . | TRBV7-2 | TGTGCCAGCGCGGGGGCGAGATTCAATACGCAGTATTTT | CASAGARFNTQYF
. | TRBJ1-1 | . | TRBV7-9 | TGTGCCAGCAGCTTACAGGGACATATGAACACTGAAGCTTTCTTT | CASSLQGHMNTEAFF
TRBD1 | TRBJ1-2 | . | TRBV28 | TGTGCCAGCACCGAACAGGGGGCGAACTATGGCTACACCTTC | CASTEQGANYGYTF
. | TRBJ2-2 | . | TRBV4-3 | TGCGCCAGCAGCCAAGGATCATCGTCGAGTAGCACCGGGGAGCTGTTTTTT | CASSQGSSSSSTGELFF
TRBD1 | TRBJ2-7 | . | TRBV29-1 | TGCAGCGTTCCCGGGACAGGGGGGACCTACGAGCAGTACTTC | CSVPGTGGTYEQYF
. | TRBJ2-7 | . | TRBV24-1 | TGTGCCACCAGTGATTTTCGTGTGACAGACTCCTACGAGCAGTACTTC | CATSDFRVTDSYEQYF
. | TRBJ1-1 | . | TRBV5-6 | TGTGCCAGCACCCTGGGGGGTGACACTGAAGCTTTCTTT | CASTLGGDTEAFF
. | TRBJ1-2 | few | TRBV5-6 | TGTGCCAGCACCCGGGGGGCAGCCGACTATGGCTACACCTTC | CASTRGAADYGYTF
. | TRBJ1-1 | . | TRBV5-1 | TGCGCCAGCAGCGTTACAGGGCAGGCTGAAGCTTTCTTT | CASSVTGQAEAFF
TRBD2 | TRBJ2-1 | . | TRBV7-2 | TGTGCCAGCAGCTTAGCGCCGGAGCGGGGGAGGAATGAGCAGTTCTTC | CASSLAPERGRNEQFF
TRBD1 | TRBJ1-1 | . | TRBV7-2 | TGTGCCAGCAGCCGGGTAGGGACAGGGGGCTCAGGTTTGGCTTTCTTT | CASSRVGTGGSGLAFF
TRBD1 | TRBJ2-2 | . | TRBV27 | TGTGCCAGCAGTTGGGACAGGGGGGCCGGGGAGCTGTTTTTT | CASSWDRGAGELFF
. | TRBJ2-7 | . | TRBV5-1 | TGCGCCAGCAGCTTGGGGGGCCCCTACGAGCAGTACTTC | CASSLGGPYEQYF
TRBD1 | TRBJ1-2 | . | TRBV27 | TGTGCCAGCAGTTCCTTTACCCGACAGGGAAACTATGGCTACACCTTC | CASSSFTRQGNYGYTF
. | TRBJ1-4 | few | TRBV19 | TGTGCCAGTAGAACCTCAGGGGTTAGGGAAAAACTGTTTTTT | CASRTSGVREKLFF